This T cell receptor (beta chain) was documented in a study of blood T cell repertoires in COVID-19. Study at large: Whether acute or convalescent, the COVID-19 samples came from the United States, Italy and Spain.

TCRdb's table, derived via immunoSEQ multiplex PCR, lists solely in-frame clones and lacks some. The sample holds 150,000 or so clones, 84% seen once. The length of the CDR3 is 14 residues. The germline CDR1 and CDR2 sequences are MNHEY and SVGAGI. Trimming pared 7 bases from V and 3 bases from J, leaving 15 bases between. Material for sequencing was peripheral blood. The clonotype comes from a human donor in a cohort sampled during active COVID-19. J is TRBJ1-2 and V is TRBV6-5, with a possible D match to TRBD1 (6 bases). CDR3 protein: CASTPGVEDYGYTF. The CDR3 DNA reads TGTGCCAGCACCCCAGGGGTAGAGGACTATGGCTACACCTTC.